This TCR beta chain was captured by sequencing in a study of T-cell memory formation after mild COVID-19. Findings and caveats of the study: Whether second-wave clones peaking at day 37 were SARS-CoV-2 specific went unconfirmed. CD4+ contracting clones were mainly CM and EM; CD8+ ones, EMRA.

Points on this clonotype: Its antigen is not identified.

One entry per CDR3 protein results from TCRdb running MiXCR on the 5' RACE reads. This sample carries around 340,000 distinct CDR3 sequences, 13% of them seen once, and the ten largest clones take about 21%. There are 14 residues in the CDR3. The germline V gene encodes CDR1 MNHEY and CDR2 SVGAGI. V lost 6 bases and J lost 8, with 18 bases in between. The sequenced material came from PBMCs or a T cell subset sorted from them (not recorded which). The V gene is TRBV6-5, the J gene TRBJ2-3, with D maybe TRBD2 (6 bases). The TCR sequence derives from a man aged 18 to 29 who had mild COVID-19 (a few samples of this study predate the infection). Cell type and time point are not known. The CDR3 DNA follows: TGTGCCAGCAGGGGGGGTGTCCCCACCGCTACGCAGTATTTT. This sequence encodes CASRGGVPTATQYF.